What follows are 6 T cell receptor beta chains derived from one specimen sequenced in a study of T cell responses to AZD1222 COVID-19 vaccine. TCRdb's copy holds only in-frame clones and misses some; the assay was immunoSEQ multiplex PCR. Of about 85,000 clones in the sample, 80% to 90% were seen once. Sequencing used peripheral blood, obtained on day 0 of AZD1222 vaccination. These receptor sequences come from an adult in good health.

The V call is TRBV27, the J call TRBJ1-5; D unresolved. The CDR3 covers 16 residues. Germline values: CDR1 MNHEY, CDR2 SMNVEV (reference sequence). Trimming stripped 6 bases from V and 0 bases from J, with 15 bases between. The CDR3 region has the DNA TGTGCCAGCAGCCCCCGGGGAGGATTTAGCAATCAGCCCCAGCATTTT. It encodes CASSPRGGFSNQPQHF.

This chain uses TRBV28 with TRBJ1-6, with a tentative D call TRBD1 (6 bases). Germline CDR1 is MDHEN and CDR2 is SYDVKM. Trimming shortened V by 6 bases and J by 0 bases, and 21 bases separated the two germline ends. This CDR3 has 19 amino acids. CDR3 coding DNA: TGTGCCAGCAGCCCCATGCTCGGGGGGCACCGCTCCTATAATTCACCCCTCCACTTT. Its protein is CASSPMLGGHRSYNSPLHF.

The chain links TRBV7-2 to TRBJ2-1; tentatively, D is TRBD2 (6 bases). The CDR3 has 14 residues. V was pared by 5 bases and J by 7 bases, with 15 bases between. CDR1 is SGHTA and CDR2 is FQGNSA in the germline V gene. Here the CDR3 reads CASSQGREFNEQFF. The CDR3 nucleotides read TGTGCCAGCAGCCAAGGACGGGAGTTTAATGAGCAGTTCTTC.

V is TRBV4-2 and J is TRBJ2-1; 11 bases are a match to TRBD2. Germline trimming cut 2 bases from V and 7 bases from J; bases unmatched to any gene: 4. Germline CDR1 reads LGHNA; CDR2 reads YNFKEQ. This CDR3 has 15 residues. CDR3 nucleotides: TGTGCCAGCAGCCAACCCGGGACTAGCGGTAATGAGCAGTTCTTC. The encoded protein is CASSQPGTSGNEQFF.

The chain recombines TRBV30 with TRBJ1-3; 7 nucleotides agree with TRBD1. This CDR3 has 11 residues. Germline lookup yields CDR1 GTSNPN and CDR2 SVGIG (reference sequence). Trimming at V came to 1 base and at J to 16 bases, leaving 7 bases not matched to a gene. CDR3 nucleotide sequence: TGTGCCTGGAGTGAAGCAGACAGGGTGTATTTT. It is translated as CAWSEADRVYF.

This chain uses TRBV7-9 with TRBJ1-2, with a tentative D call TRBD1 (5 bases). CDR1 and CDR2 from the germline V gene are SEHNR and FQNEAQ (reference sequence). Trimming pared 4 bases from V and 3 bases from J, leaving 15 bases between. The CDR3 runs 15 residues. CDR3 amino acids: CASSSSYEGDYGYTF. CDR3 coding DNA: TGTGCCAGCAGCTCTTCTTATGAAGGGGACTATGGCTACACCTTC. Full variable domain (rest looked up from reference TRBV7-9 and TRBJ1-2): DTGVSQNPRHKITKRGQNVTFRCDPISEHNRLYWYRQTLGQGPEFLTYFQNEAQLEKSRLLSDRFSAERPKGSFSTLEIQRTEQGDSAMYLCASSSSYEGDYGYTFGSGTRLTVV.